This T cell receptor beta chain was captured by sequencing in a study of T-cell memory formation after mild COVID-19. TCRdb reprocessed the 5' RACE reads with MiXCR, giving one entry per CDR3 protein. The table records 250,000 to 350,000 distinct CDR3 sequences, roughly a fifth of them present only once. This clonotype was observed a handful of times. Its specificity is not known. Notes on the study in general: Some responding clones appeared in pre-infection memory, suggesting cross-reactive memory joined. There was a balanced CD4/CD8 profile in clones contracting day 15 to 85, and later expanders leaned CD4+.

The V gene's germline CDR1 is SGHTA and CDR2 FQGNSA. V was pared by 6 bases and J by 5 bases, with 7 bases of the junction left unmatched. The CDR3 contains 14 residues. The rearrangement links TRBV7-2 to TRBJ2-1, with 7 bases identical to TRBD2. This receptor was obtained from a young man who had mild COVID-19 (a few samples of this study predate the infection). Cell type and time point are not known. The sample consisted of PBMCs or a T cell subset sorted from them (not recorded which). The CDR3: CASRWTGGNNEQFF. CDR3 nucleotide sequence: TGTGCCAGCAGGTGGACCGGGGGGAACAATGAGCAGTTCTTC. The variable domain in full, with the rest retrieved from reference TRBV7-2 and TRBJ2-1, is GAGVSQSPSNKVTEKGKDVELRCDPISGHTALYWYRQSLGQGLEFLIYFQGNSAPDKSGLPSDRFSAERTGGSVSTLTIQRTQQEDSAVYLCASRWTGGNNEQFFGPGTRLTVL.